This is a list of T cell receptor beta chains from one sample in a study of blood T cells in healthy people across ages. MiXCR, run by TCRdb on the 5' RACE reads, gives a single entry per CDR3 protein. Among approximately 700,000 distinct CDR3 sequences listed, about 30% were seen once. The sample was blood. The receptors were gathered from a woman of 80 years or more in good health. Each CDR3 is given with its conserved first and last residue. A D gene is named only where the DNA matches it firmly. For some rows the clone size is stated as once, few or many, or as a class when expanded; others skip it.

size	V	J	D	DNA	CDR3
once	TRBV20-1	TRBJ1-3	.	TGCAGTGCCGAAGAGAAGGGAAACACCATATATTTT	CSAEEKGNTIYF
many	TRBV6-5	TRBJ2-7	TRBD1	TGTGCCAGCAGCACCCGGGACAGGGGGTCCTACGAGCAGTACTTC	CASSTRDRGSYEQYF
few	TRBV12-5	TRBJ2-3	.	TGTGCTAGTGGCCCGGGGACCACAGATACGCAGTATTTT	CASGPGTTDTQYF
many	TRBV12-3/TRBV12-4	TRBJ2-1	TRBD2	TGTGCCAGCAGTTTCCGAGCGGGGGGGCCTTTGGATGAGCAGTTCTTC	CASSFRAGGPLDEQFF
many	TRBV7-3	TRBJ2-5	TRBD2	TGTGCCAGCGCCAAAGGTCAGCGGGGGGCACCTCAAGAGACCCAGTACTTC	CASAKGQRGAPQETQYF
few	TRBV30	TRBJ1-4	.	TGTGCCTGGGCGCCGGGGGCAGCTAATGAAAAACTGTTTTTT	CAWAPGAANEKLFF
.	TRBV7-2	TRBJ1-1	.	TGTGCCAGCAGCCCAAGAGGGCCACTGAACACTGAAGCTTTCTTT	CASSPRGPLNTEAFF
.	TRBV6-5	TRBJ2-5	TRBD2	TGTGCCAGCAGTTACTCAAAACTAGCGGGAGCAGAGCAGTACTTC	CASSYSKLAGAEQYF
few	TRBV5-1	TRBJ2-3	TRBD2	TGCGCCAGCAGCCCGACGAGCGGGGGAGGCACAGATACGCAGTATTTT	CASSPTSGGGTDTQYF
many	TRBV20-1	TRBJ2-3	TRBD2	TGCAGTGCCGCCCCTCTCGTGCTAGCGGGGGAGGGGAGCACAGATACGCAGTATTTT	CSAAPLVLAGEGSTDTQYF
many	TRBV7-2	TRBJ2-3	.	TGTGCCAGCAGCGTTACAGCGTTCGGCACAGATACGCAGTATTTT	CASSVTAFGTDTQYF
many	TRBV20-1	TRBJ2-1	.	TGCAGTGAAGAGAGTCCGACGGTTTACGGTGAGCAGTTCTTC	CSEESPTVYGEQFF
few	TRBV20-1	TRBJ2-2	TRBD1	TGCAGTGCTTTCAACCTAGAGACAGGGGGCCTCACCGGGGAGCTGTTTTTT	CSAFNLETGGLTGELFF
.	TRBV5-1	TRBJ2-1	.	TGCGCCAGCAGCCCCCTTTCACGAAGCTCCTACAATGAGCAGTTCTTC	CASSPLSRSSYNEQFF
.	TRBV7-2	TRBJ2-7	.	TGTGCCAGCAGCTTAGTAGGGCTGGGTGAGCAGTACTTC	CASSLVGLGEQYF
.	TRBV5-1	TRBJ2-4	.	TGCGCCAGCAGCTTGTTGGGGCGGTTAGCCAAAAACATTCAGTACTTC	CASSLLGRLAKNIQYF
.	TRBV7-2	TRBJ2-3	TRBD2	TGTGCCAGCAGCCCCTATGGGAGGGGTACGCAGTATTTT	CASSPYGRGTQYF
.	TRBV5-1	TRBJ2-5	TRBD1	TGCGCCAGCAGCGGACAGGGGGCCAAAGAGACCCAGTACTTC	CASSGQGAKETQYF
once	TRBV7-9	TRBJ1-1	.	TGTGCCAGCAGCTTTGGAGACTCGGCTTTCTTT	CASSFGDSAFF
.	TRBV6-1	TRBJ1-5	.	TGTGCCAGCAGCGGAGATAGCAATCAGCCCCAGCATTTT	CASSGDSNQPQHF
many	TRBV6-2/TRBV6-3	TRBJ2-7	.	TGTGCCAGCAGTTACAGCACAAAGCCCTACGAGCAGTACTTC	CASSYSTKPYEQYF
.	TRBV30	TRBJ1-4	TRBD1	TGTGCCTGGAACCGGGGGGGACAGGGTAATGAAAAACTGTTTTTT	CAWNRGGQGNEKLFF
.	TRBV6-2/TRBV6-3	TRBJ2-7	.	TGTGCCAGCATTGATCCGGGACAAGCCTACGAGCAGTACTTC	CASIDPGQAYEQYF
many	TRBV12-3/TRBV12-4	TRBJ2-7	TRBD1	TGTGCCAGCAGCTTCGCCGGGACAGGGGGGGTCTACGAGCAGTACTTC	CASSFAGTGGVYEQYF
.	TRBV5-1	TRBJ2-3	.	TGCGCCAGCAGCTTGGAAGGGGGATGGAGCACAGATACGCAGTATTTT	CASSLEGGWSTDTQYF
.	TRBV6-2/TRBV6-3	TRBJ2-1	.	TGTGCCAGCGGACGGGAGAGCTCCCACAATGAGCAGTTCTTC	CASGRESSHNEQFF
.	TRBV13	TRBJ2-1	TRBD2	TGTGCCAGCAGCACTTATCCCGGGACTAGCGGGGGTGAGCAGTTCTTC	CASSTYPGTSGGEQFF
many	TRBV4-1	TRBJ1-6	.	TGCGCCAGCAGCCAAGATCAGGACATTTATTCACCCCTCCACTTT	CASSQDQDIYSPLHF
many	TRBV5-6	TRBJ2-7	.	TGTGCCAGCAGCCCCATTCGACCGGTCCAGGCTCTCGAGCAGTACTTC	CASSPIRPVQALEQYF
many	TRBV7-2	TRBJ2-7	.	TGTGCCAGCAGCTTAAGGCCCAGGAGCTCCTACGAGCAGTACTTC	CASSLRPRSSYEQYF
.	TRBV12-3/TRBV12-4	TRBJ2-5	TRBD1	TGTGCCAGCAGTCCGGACAGGGCCGTCCAAGAGACCCAGTACTTC	CASSPDRAVQETQYF
.	TRBV7-2	TRBJ2-3	.	TGTGCCAGCAGCTTCAACTACCCAGGAACTCTCACAGATACGCAGTATTTT	CASSFNYPGTLTDTQYF
.	TRBV11-2	TRBJ2-5	.	TGTGCCAGCAGCCCCCTTGCGGGACCCCAAGAGACCCAGTACTTC	CASSPLAGPQETQYF
.	TRBV2	TRBJ1-5	.	TGTGCCAGCAGCGCCGGGACACTCCCGAATCAGCCCCAGCATTTT	CASSAGTLPNQPQHF
few	TRBV20-1	TRBJ2-1	.	TGCAGTGCTAGTGCGGTTCTCAATGAGCAGTTCTTC	CSASAVLNEQFF